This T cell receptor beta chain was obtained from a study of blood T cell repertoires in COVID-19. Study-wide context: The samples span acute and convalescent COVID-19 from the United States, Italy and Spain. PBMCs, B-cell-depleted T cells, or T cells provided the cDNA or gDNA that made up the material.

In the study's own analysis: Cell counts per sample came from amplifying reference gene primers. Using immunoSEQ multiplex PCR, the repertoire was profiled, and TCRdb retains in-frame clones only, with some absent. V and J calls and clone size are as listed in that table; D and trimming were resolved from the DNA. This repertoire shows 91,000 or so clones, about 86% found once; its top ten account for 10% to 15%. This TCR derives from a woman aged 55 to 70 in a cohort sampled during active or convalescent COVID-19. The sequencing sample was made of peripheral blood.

As DNA, the CDR3 is TGCAGCGTGGGGACAGGGGCCGAGCAGTACTTC. Translated: CSVGTGAEQYF. V usage is TRBV29-1 and J usage is TRBJ2-7; 10 bases line up with TRBD1. Germline V gene lookup returns CDR1 SQVTM and CDR2 ANQGSEA. This CDR3 contains 11 residues. The V and J ends lost 6 bases and 6 bases, in that order; junction bases with no gene match: 2.